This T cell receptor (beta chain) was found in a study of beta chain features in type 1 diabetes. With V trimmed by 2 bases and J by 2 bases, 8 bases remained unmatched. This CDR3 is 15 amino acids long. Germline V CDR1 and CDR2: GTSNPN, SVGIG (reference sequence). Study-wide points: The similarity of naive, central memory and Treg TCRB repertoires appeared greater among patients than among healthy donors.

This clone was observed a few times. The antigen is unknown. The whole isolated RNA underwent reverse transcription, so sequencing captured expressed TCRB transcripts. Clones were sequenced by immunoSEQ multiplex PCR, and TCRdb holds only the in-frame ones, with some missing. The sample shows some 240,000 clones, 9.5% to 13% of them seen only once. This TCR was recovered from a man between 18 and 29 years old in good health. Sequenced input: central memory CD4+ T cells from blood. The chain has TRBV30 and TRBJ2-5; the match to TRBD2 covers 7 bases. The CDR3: CAWSRIAGPQETQYF. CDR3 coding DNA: TGTGCCTGGAGTAGGATAGCGGGCCCACAAGAGACCCAGTACTTC.